These 8 T cell receptor beta chains were sequenced from one sample in a study of beta chain features in type 1 diabetes. Study-wide points: Moderate but significant shortening of TCRB CDR3s was recorded in all four CD4+ subsets from Type 1 diabetes patients.

For these receptors, no antigen is known. The investigators reverse transcribed all of the isolated RNA, so they sequenced expressed TCRB transcripts. Generated by immunoSEQ multiplex PCR, the TCRdb table keeps only in-frame clones and is missing some. This table has 250,000 to 300,000 clones, roughly an eighth appearing once. The specimen sequenced was naive CD4+ T cells from blood. The receptors were gathered from a man aged 25 to 40 with type 1 diabetes.

With respect to this clone: This sample includes further DNA sequences coding for the same CDR3. The chain is built from TRBV9 and TRBJ1-1; 7 bases agree with TRBD1. CDR3 length equals 14 residues. In germline, CDR1 is SGDLS, CDR2 YYNGEE. V lost 0 bases to trimming and J lost 2 bases; unmatched junction nucleotides: 1. The CDR3 nucleotides are TGTGCCAGCAGCGTAGGACAGGGAAACACTGAAGCTTTCTTT. Protein product: CASSVGQGNTEAFF.

This sequence joins TRBV25-1 and TRBJ1-1; weak D call: TRBD1 (6 bases). Germline V gene sequence: CDR1 MGHDK, CDR2 SYGVNS. The CDR3 contains 15 residues. V was clipped by 4 bases and J by 4 bases, with 16 bases between them. The CDR3 region has the DNA TGTGCCAGCAGTGCTCATCAGGGGTTGGGCACTGAAGCTTTCTTT. Amino acid sequence: CASSAHQGLGTEAFF.

In this sample, this clone turned up once. The chain recombines TRBV7-9 with TRBJ2-2, with 8 bases fitting TRBD1. The germline V gene encodes CDR1 SEHNR and CDR2 FQNEAQ (reference sequence). The CDR3 runs 14 residues. The ends lost 5 bases at V and 7 bases at J; junction bases unmatched: 6. CDR3 protein: CASSPGGVIGELFF. The CDR3 bases are TGTGCCAGCAGCCCAGGGGGCGTGATCGGGGAGCTGTTTTTT.

This rearrangement joins TRBV2 to TRBJ2-7, with D tentatively TRBD1 (5 bases). The CDR3 totals 13 residues. Trimming pared 4 bases from V and 3 bases from J, leaving 10 bases between. The V gene's germline CDR1 is SNHLY and CDR2 FYNNEI. CDR3 sequence (DNA): TGTGCCAGCAGTGCGGGCAGGGACTACGAGCAGTACTTC. This gives the protein CASSAGRDYEQYF.

This clone was observed a handful of times. The rearrangement links TRBV29-1 to TRBJ2-1, with 9 bases lining up with TRBD2. J was trimmed by 6 bases and V by 7 bases; bases with no gene match: 13. The CDR3 length is 15 residues. The germline gives CDR1 SQVTM, CDR2 ANQGSEA. The CDR3 region has the DNA TGCAGCGCGAAAGGACCGGGACTAGCCACCAATGAGCAGTTCTTC. This gives the protein CSAKGPGLATNEQFF.

Only a few counts were recorded for this clone. V and J are TRBV20-1 and TRBJ1-4, with D perhaps matching TRBD1 (6 bases). The CDR3 runs to 11 residues. Germline lookup yields CDR1 DFQATT and CDR2 SNEGSKA (reference sequence). The CDR3 sequence: CSTGTGEKLFF. CDR3 coding DNA: TGCAGCACAGGGACGGGGGAAAAACTGTTTTTT.

This chain connects TRBV4-2 to TRBJ2-2, with TRBD2 identical over 9 bases. The V gene's germline CDR1 is LGHNA and CDR2 YNFKEQ. J lost 7 bases, V lost 4 bases, and 10 bases had no gene match. CDR3 length: 16 amino acids. The CDR3 nucleotides are TGTGCCAGCAGCCCCGGGACTAGCCGTATAGACGGGGAGCTGTTTTTT. This gives the protein CASSPGTSRIDGELFF.

The chain couples TRBV30 to TRBJ2-5; perhaps TRBD2 as D (5 bases). Near its end, the DNA agrees better with TRBJ2-7, so the J call may be wrong. The germline gives CDR1 GTSNPN, CDR2 SVGIG (reference sequence). The CDR3 has 13 residues. The CDR3: CAWSGWESYEQYF. CDR3 DNA: TGTGCCTGGTCGGGTTGGGAGTCCTACGAGCAGTACTTC.